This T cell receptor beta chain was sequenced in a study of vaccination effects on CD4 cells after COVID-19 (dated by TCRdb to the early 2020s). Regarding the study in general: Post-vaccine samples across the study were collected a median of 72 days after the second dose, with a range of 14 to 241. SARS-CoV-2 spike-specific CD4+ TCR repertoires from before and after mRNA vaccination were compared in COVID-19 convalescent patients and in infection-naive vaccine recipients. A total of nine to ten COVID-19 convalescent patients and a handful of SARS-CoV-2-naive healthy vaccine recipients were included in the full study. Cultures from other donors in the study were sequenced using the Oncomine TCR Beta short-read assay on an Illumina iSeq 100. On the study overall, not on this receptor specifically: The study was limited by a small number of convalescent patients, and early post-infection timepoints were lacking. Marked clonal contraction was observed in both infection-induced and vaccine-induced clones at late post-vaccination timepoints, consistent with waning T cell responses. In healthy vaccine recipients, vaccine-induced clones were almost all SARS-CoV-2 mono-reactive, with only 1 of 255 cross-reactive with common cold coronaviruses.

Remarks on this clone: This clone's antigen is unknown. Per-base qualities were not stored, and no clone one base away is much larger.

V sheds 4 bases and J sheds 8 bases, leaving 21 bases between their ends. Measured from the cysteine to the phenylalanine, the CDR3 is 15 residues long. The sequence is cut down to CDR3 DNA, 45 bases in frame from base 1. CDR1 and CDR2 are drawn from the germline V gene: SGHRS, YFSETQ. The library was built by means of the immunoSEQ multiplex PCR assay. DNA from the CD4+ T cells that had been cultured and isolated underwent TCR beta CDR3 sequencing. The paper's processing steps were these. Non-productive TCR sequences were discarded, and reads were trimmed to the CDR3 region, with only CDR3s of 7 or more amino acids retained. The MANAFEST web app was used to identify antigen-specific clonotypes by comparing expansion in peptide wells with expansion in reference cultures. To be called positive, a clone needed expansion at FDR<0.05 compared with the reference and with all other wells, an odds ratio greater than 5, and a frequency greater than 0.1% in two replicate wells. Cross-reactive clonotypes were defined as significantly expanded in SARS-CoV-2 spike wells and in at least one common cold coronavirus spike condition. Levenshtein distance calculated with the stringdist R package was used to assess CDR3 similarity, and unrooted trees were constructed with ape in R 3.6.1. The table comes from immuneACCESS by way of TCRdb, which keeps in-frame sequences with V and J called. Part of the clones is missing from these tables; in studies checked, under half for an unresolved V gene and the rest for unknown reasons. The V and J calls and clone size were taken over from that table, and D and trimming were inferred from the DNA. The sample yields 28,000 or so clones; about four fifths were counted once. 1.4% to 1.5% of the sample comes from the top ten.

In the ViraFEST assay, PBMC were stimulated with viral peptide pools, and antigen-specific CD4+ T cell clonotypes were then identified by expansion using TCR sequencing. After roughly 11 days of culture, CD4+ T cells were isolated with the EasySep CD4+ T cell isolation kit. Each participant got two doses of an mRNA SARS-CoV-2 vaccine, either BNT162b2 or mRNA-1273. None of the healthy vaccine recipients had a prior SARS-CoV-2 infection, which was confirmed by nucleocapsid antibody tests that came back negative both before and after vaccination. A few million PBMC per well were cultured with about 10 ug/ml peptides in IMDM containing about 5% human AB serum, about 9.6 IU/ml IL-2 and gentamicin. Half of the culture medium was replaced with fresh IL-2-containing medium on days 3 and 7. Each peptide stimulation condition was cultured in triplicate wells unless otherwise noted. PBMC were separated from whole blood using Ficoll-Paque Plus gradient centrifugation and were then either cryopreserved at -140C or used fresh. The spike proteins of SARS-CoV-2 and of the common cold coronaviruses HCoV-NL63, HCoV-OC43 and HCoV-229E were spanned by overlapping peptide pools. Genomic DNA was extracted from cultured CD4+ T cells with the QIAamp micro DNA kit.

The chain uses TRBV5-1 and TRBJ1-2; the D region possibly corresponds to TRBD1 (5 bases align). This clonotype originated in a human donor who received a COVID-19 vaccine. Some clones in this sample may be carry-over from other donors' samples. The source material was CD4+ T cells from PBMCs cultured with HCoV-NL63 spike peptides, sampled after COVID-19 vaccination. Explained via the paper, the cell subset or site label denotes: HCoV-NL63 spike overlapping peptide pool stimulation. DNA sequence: TGCGCCAGCAGCCCCCCTGGGACCCCCGCTACGGGCTACACCTTC. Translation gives CASSPPGTPATGYTF.